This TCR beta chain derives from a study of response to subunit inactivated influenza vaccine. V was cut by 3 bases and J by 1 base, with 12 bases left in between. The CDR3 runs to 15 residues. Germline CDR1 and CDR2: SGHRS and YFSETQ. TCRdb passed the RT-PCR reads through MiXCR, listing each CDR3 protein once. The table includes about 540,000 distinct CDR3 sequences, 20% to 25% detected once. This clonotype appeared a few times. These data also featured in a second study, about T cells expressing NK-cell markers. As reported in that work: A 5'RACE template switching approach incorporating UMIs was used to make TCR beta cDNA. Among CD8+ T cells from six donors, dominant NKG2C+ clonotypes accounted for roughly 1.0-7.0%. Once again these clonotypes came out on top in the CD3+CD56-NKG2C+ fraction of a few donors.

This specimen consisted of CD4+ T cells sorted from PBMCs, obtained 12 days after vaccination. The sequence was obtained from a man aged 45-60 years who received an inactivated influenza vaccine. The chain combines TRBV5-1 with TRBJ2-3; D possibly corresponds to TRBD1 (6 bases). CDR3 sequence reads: CASSSGHGRTDTQYF. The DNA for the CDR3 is TGCGCCAGCAGCTCGGGACATGGGCGCACAGATACGCAGTATTTT.